Here is one TCR beta chain with its context. What it binds is unknown. The germline V gene has CDR1 SGHDT and CDR2 YYEEEE. V lost 0 bases to trimming and J lost 9 bases; unmatched junction nucleotides: 6. The CDR3 runs to 16 residues. This record comes from a study of T cells in Graves' hyperthyroidism and ophthalmopathy. Study results and caveats: Separation of ophthalmopathy from stable hyperthyroidism was achieved by a 13 V-J model.

Amplified regions were TCR beta CDR3 sequences from RNA transcripts. A first-round RT-PCR of the TCR CDR3 used the HTBI primer set. One entry per CDR3 protein, called by TCRdb with MiXCR from the multiplex PCR reads. The sample gives under 250,000 distinct CDR3 sequences, approximately 23% of which show up once; roughly 40% is in the top ten. The J gene is TRBJ1-6, the V gene TRBV5-6; TRBD1 aligns across 10 bases. The TCR comes from a woman between 40 and 50 years old with Graves' ophthalmopathy. Sequencing used blood. Here the CDR3 DNA reads TGTGCCAGCAGCTTGGGACAGGGGGCTGGTAGTTCACCCCTCCACTTT. Protein product: CASSLGQGAGSSPLHF.